Sequencing of this T cell receptor beta chain was carried out in a study of T-cell memory formation after mild COVID-19. Study results and limitations: Mainly in CM and EM were contracting CD4+ clones; CD8+ were in EMRA. Whereas later expanders leaned CD4+, clones contracting day 15 to 85 showed a balanced CD4/CD8 makeup.

MiXCR, applied by TCRdb to the 5' RACE reads, yields one record per CDR3 protein. The sample includes hundreds of thousands of distinct CDR3 sequences, about an eighth of them seen just once. Worth noting for this clonotype: Antigen specificity is unknown.

The TCR comes from a man aged 18 to 30 who had mild COVID-19 (a few samples of this study predate the infection). Cell type and time point are not known. The sample taken for sequencing was PBMCs or a T cell subset sorted from them (not recorded which).

CDR3 amino acids: CASSYQGPRSPLHF. CDR3 bases: TGTGCCAGCAGTTACCAGGGGCCCAGGTCACCCCTCCACTTT. The chain has TRBV12-3 or TRBV12-4 and TRBJ1-6, with D tentatively TRBD1 (6 bases). CDR3 length equals 14 residues. V was clipped by 4 bases and J by 10 bases, with 14 bases between them.